This section outlines one T cell receptor beta chain sequence together with its context. Its cognate antigen has yet to be identified. No base-level quality is on record; no much larger clone is a single base apart. This entry belongs to a study of cytomegalovirus exposure and HLA in healthy donors (dated by TCRdb to 2016 to 2017). About the investigation overall: An earlier analysis of roughly 500 of the donors reported about 250 Gb of sequence data and 100 million to 130 million unique TCR beta sequences from about 180 million T cells. HLA typing covered class I and class II loci at four-digit resolution. The study combined high-throughput TCR immunosequencing, statistical association of individual TCRs with disease status, and machine learning to predict cytomegalovirus infection status. All discovery cohort repertoires had been generated on a single sequencing platform. An earlier analysis of fewer than 700 of the donors applied high-throughput TCR beta sequencing to assess whether each TCR beta V gene segment acted as functional or pseudogenic. In addition to the first cohort of hundreds of subjects, a separate validation cohort of over 90 different subjects was used. An early release covering roughly 600 HLA-typed donors comprised approximately 290 gigabases of sequencing data and 85 million or so unique TCR sequences. Roughly five DR-DQ haplotypes were treated as single units for association and clustering because of strong linkage in the cohort. In the later analysis, no new phenotypic data were used to find candidate immune exposures; instead, reliance was placed on TCR beta sequences and their occurrence across donors. A later analysis re-examined previously published TCR beta repertoires from just over 650 donors and added high-resolution HLA genotyping to investigate patterns of TCR occurrence. The aim of the study was to test whether cataloging public T cell receptors could identify signatures of past pathogen exposure. A later genetic analysis took genome-wide SNP genotypes for about three fifths of the 666 donors and used that subset as a discovery cohort. Of the approximately 400 genotyped donors, 81% were placed in the genetic ancestry cluster associated with self-reported Caucasian donors. Typing coverage varied by locus: about 629-640 donors for A, B, C, DRB1 and DQB1; around 560 for DQA1; 606 for DPA1; around 450 for DPB1. Using immunosequencing, the study profiled T cell repertoires from fewer than 850 subjects and related those repertoires to cytomegalovirus serostatus. Among about 400 genotyped donors of the cohort, an average of roughly 230,000 unique TCR beta nucleotide sequences was sequenced per donor, of which roughly 17% were non-productive. Donor age, sex, ethnicity and CMV serostatus were collected together with the repertoire data. General conclusions and limits of the study: Three of the identified cytomegalovirus-associated TCR beta chains were confirmed in vitro to be specific for cytomegalovirus antigens. Compared with the roughly 600-donor mean, donors in an Asian-associated ancestry cluster had fewer N-insertions in productive TCRs, according to a later genetic analysis. Around 16 rarely observed V segments, including chromosome 9 orphons, were excluded from the earlier analysis of just under 600 of the donors because counts were too low. In a later analysis, the rate of TCR association differed among HLA loci, with DRB1 alleles having the most associated TCRs and HLA-C alleles having the fewest. Cytomegalovirus status was reported to be diagnosed by the classifier with high specificity and sensitivity in both the original and validation cohorts. A total of 150 or so TCR beta chains were listed by the study as associated with cytomegalovirus. A further reported finding was that TCR beta sequences accurately predicted the HLA-A and HLA-B alleles for most subjects in the first cohort. In a later analysis, HLA-associated TCR beta chains showed more clonal expansion and lower generation probabilities than non-associated chains that were equally common. This cohort had only TCR beta chains sequenced, and the lack of alpha or paired-chain data limited which features could be detected. Linkage disequilibrium might explain the correlated functional status among segregating V segments, but an unknown experimental factor could not be excluded. An association between a missense DCLRE1C variant and V-gene and J-gene trimming of TCR beta chains was found in a later genetic analysis and replicated in an independent cohort. Several of the top co-occurrence clusters appeared to be linked to parvovirus B19, influenza, CMV and Epstein-Barr virus, according to a later analysis. Some IMGT-functional V segments, including TRBV6-2 and TRBV6-3, could not be told apart with the 87-base-pair reads, so those segments were excluded. Presence/absence analyses assumed roughly uniform sequencing depth across donors, an assumption that may not hold. Because HLA typing was missing for some donors at each locus, association tests included only the typed subset. A later analysis found that most CMV-associated TCR beta chains appeared HLA-restricted, with HLA associations seemingly driven largely by CMV exposure. When HLA alleles, especially DR and DQ, strongly co-occurred, attributing TCR associations to individual alleles was difficult. The only immune exposure information available for the cohort was CMV serostatus. A cluster of highly shared sequence variants was judged likely to represent a technical artifact of the sequencing pipeline. The authors suggested that the approach could potentially be extended to other disease states and immunological phenotypes. Across donors, most TCR sequences were observed very rarely, whereas some public TCRs were present in many individuals. Broadly in line with IMGT annotations, most TCR beta V segments showed up in productive rearrangements about 90% or about 30% of the time in an earlier analysis of several hundred of the donors. Specific HLA alleles were associated with roughly 16,000 TCR beta sequences at a false discovery rate of 0.05 in a later analysis.

The library relied on the immunoSEQ multiplex PCR assay. A mixture of 60 forward primers for TCR Vbeta segments and 13 reverse primers for TCR Jbeta segments was used in the multiplex PCR. Amplification of the CDR3 region of rearranged TCR beta genes was performed with a multiplex PCR assay on genomic DNA. On the Illumina HiSeq System, the amplified TCR beta libraries were sequenced as 87-base-pair reads. As for the original processing: A later analysis tallied tens of millions of unique TCR beta chains across the 600 to 700 repertoires, and approximately 12 million of those chains were shared by two or more donors. To remove PCR and sequencing errors, raw reads were error-corrected and collapsed into unique sequences using a nearest-neighbor algorithm that merged closely related sequences. CDR3 sequences were aligned to IMGT reference sequences to assign V, D and J gene segments. For a sequence to be retained, at least a six-nucleotide match to both a V gene segment and a J gene segment was required. A rearrangement was called productive if the CDR3 had no stop codons and remained in frame with V and J, and every other rearrangement was called non-productive. Following IMGT convention, CDR3 was defined as the stretch from the second conserved V-encoded cysteine to the conserved J-encoded phenylalanine. In an earlier analysis of approximately 590 of the donors, sequences lacking an unambiguous match to a single V gene segment were excluded. In an earlier analysis of approximately 560 of the donors, a V segment was called functional when productive rearrangements were above 56.7%, and segregating when the standard deviation between donors exceeded 5%. A statistical classification framework was built to diagnose cytomegalovirus status from the catalog of TCR beta chain sequences. A later analysis assigned V and J genes by comparing TCR nucleotide sequences with IMGT/GENE-DB human TR gene sequences. In a later analysis, CDR3 sequences and most-parsimonious VDJ recombination scenarios were assigned using the TCRdist pipeline. In a later analysis, each TCR beta chain was defined by its CDR3 amino acid sequence together with its V-gene family, and reads without a unique V-gene family were excluded. As a way to deal with suspected cross-contamination and a sequencing artifact, a later analysis dropped roughly 600 nucleotide sequences that were highly shared and had low generation probability. For each public chain, a later analysis derived a clonal expansion index from normalized ranks of inferred template counts within each repertoire. In a later analysis, generation probabilities were computed using a VDJ recombination model fitted to out-of-frame rearrangements, and the results were checked against IGoR. A later analysis scored TCR-TCR, TCR-HLA and TCR-CMV co-occurrence with hypergeometric tests, applying a repertoire-size bias correction to TCR pairs. To estimate false discovery rates, a later analysis permuted the HLA or CMV assignments 20 times. In a later analysis, co-occurring TCRs were grouped using DBSCAN, and TCRdist sequence similarity was added for clustering within HLA-allele-positive subsets. Repertoires with fewer than 30,000 or more than 120,000 public chains were left out of co-occurrence clustering, as were about 5 repertoires with anomalous nucleotide sharing. Sourced from immuneACCESS, this table was stored by TCRdb with only in-frame sequences that have V and J called. A share of the clones is absent; for the studies checked, an unresolved V gene accounts for under half, and the remainder has no known explanation. V, J and clone size are taken as reported in that table, and D and trimming were inferred from the DNA itself. The sample table lists about 96,000 clones, about 70% of them with a count of one. Jointly, the top ten make up approximately 3.2% of the sample.

The cohort consisted of some 730 healthy bone marrow donors. All cohort members were sampled while nominally healthy, although unrecorded immune exposures were likely present. The donor was CMV seropositive and belonged to the group of a few hundred seropositive cohort members. Each donor provided a peripheral blood sample, and peripheral blood mononuclear cells were used for TCR beta sequencing. The Qiagen DNeasy Blood Extraction Kit was used to extract genomic DNA from the blood cell samples. Reading from cysteine to phenylalanine, the CDR3 counts 15 amino acids. Kept here is only the CDR3 DNA, which spans 45 bases and is read in frame from base 1. As encoded in the germline V gene, CDR1 is KGHSH while CDR2 is LQKENI. V and J are truncated by 1 base and 0 bases respectively, leaving an intervening sequence of 6 bases.

The origin of this receptor is a female donor in good health and CMV-seropositive. Recombination connected TRBV18 to TRBJ2-2; possibly the D gene is TRBD1, per 6 matching bases. Sequenced material: PBMCs. The CDR3 corresponds to CASSPRTANTGELFF. The DNA sequence is TGTGCCAGCTCACCACGGACAGCGAACACCGGGGAGCTGTTTTTT.